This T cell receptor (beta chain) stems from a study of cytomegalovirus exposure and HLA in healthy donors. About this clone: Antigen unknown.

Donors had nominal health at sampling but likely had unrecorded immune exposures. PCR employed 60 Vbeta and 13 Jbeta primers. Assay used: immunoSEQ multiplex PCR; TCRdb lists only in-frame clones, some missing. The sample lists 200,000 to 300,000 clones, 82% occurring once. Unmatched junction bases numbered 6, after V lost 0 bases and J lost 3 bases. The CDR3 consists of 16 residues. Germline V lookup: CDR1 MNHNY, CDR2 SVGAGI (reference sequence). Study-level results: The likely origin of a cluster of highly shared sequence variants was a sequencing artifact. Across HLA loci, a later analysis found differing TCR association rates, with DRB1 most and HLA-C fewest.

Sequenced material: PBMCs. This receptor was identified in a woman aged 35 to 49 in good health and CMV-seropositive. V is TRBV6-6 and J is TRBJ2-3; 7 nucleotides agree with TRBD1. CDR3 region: CASSYSTTGWTDTQYF. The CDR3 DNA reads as TGTGCCAGCAGTTACTCAACGACAGGGTGGACAGATACGCAGTATTTT.